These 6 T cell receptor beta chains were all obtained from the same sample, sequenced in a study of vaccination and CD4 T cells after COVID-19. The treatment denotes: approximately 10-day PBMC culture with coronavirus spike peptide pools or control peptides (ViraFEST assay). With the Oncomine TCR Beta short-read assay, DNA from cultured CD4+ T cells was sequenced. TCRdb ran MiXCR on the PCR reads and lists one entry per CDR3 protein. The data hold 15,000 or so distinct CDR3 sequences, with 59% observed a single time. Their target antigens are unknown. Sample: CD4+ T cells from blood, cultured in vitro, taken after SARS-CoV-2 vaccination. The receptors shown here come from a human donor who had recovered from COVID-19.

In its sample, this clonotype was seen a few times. In DNA form, the CDR3 reads TGTGCCAGCCGTCAAACAGGGGTGCATTCACCCCTCCACTTT. Its protein product is CASRQTGVHSPLHF. The V call is TRBV7-9, the J call TRBJ1-6; 7 bases line up with TRBD1. The CDR3 consists of 14 residues. Germline assignment: CDR1 SEHNR and CDR2 FQNEAQ (reference sequence). With V trimmed by 8 bases and J by 8 bases, 9 bases remained unmatched.

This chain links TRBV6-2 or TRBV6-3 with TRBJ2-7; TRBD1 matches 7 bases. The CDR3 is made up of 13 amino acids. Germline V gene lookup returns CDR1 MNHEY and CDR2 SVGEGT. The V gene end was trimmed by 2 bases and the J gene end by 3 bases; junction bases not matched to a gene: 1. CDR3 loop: CASSYRTGYEQYF. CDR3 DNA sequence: TGTGCCAGCAGTTACCGGACAGGCTACGAGCAGTACTTC.

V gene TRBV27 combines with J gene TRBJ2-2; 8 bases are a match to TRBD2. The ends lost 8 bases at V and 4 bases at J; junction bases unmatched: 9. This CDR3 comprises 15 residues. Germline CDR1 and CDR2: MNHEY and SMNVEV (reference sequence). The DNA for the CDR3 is TGTGCCAGCGGGATTGGGCTAGCGGGCACCGGGGAGCTGTTTTTT. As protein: CASGIGLAGTGELFF.

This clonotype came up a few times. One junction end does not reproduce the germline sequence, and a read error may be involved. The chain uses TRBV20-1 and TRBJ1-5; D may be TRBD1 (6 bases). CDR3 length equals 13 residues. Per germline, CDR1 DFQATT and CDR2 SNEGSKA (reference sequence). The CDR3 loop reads CSGRGGQDQPQHF. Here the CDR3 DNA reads TGCAGTGGTAGAGGGGGGCAGGATCAGCCCCAGCATTTT.

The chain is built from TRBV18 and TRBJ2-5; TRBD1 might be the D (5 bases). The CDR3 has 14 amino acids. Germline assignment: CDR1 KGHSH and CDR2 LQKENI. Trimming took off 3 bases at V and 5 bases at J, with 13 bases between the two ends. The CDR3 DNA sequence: TGTGCCAGCTCACCCGATCAGGGTCTGGAGACCCAGTACTTC. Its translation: CASSPDQGLETQYF.

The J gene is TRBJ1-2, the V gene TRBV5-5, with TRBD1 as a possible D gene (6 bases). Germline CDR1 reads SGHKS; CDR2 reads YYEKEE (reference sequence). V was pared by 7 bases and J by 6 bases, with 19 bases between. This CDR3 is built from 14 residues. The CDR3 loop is CASGPRGGADGYTF. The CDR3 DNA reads TGTGCCAGCGGCCCAAGGGGGGGCGCAGATGGCTACACCTTC.